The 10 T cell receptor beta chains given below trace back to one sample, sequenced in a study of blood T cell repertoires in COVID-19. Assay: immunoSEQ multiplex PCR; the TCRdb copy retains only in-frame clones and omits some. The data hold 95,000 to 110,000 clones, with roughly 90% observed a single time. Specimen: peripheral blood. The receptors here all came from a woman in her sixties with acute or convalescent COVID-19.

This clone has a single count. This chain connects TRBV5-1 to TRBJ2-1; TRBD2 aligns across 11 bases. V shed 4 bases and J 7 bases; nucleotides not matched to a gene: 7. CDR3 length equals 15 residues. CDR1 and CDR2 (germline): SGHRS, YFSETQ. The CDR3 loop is CASSAGTSGGNEQFF. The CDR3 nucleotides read TGCGCCAGCAGCGCCGGGACTAGCGGAGGGAATGAGCAGTTCTTC. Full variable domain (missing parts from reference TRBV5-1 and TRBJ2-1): KAGVTQTPRYLIKTRGQQVTLSCSPISGHRSVSWYQQTPGQGLQFLFEYFSETQRNKGNFPGRFSGRQFSNSRSEMNVSTLELGDSALYLCASSAGTSGGNEQFFGPGTRLTVL.

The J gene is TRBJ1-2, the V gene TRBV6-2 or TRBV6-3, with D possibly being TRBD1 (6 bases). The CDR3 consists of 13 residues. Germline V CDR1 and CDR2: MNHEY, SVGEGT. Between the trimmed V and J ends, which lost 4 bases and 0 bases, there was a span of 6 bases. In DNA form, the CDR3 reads TGTGCCAGCAGTTGGACAGCTAACTATGGCTACACCTTC. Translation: CASSWTANYGYTF.

This CDR3 is CASADSSYNSPLHF. The CDR3 coding sequence is TGTGCCAGCGCTGACAGCTCCTATAATTCACCCCTCCACTTT. The chain combines TRBV27 with TRBJ1-6, with D possibly TRBD1 on 5 matching bases. Trimming removed 8 bases at V and 0 bases at J, with 8 bases between. The CDR3 length is 14 residues. The germline CDR1 and CDR2 sequences are MNHEY and SMNVEV (reference sequence).

The CDR3 sequence: CASGGPTSEYNEQFF. CDR3 in DNA: TGTGCCAGCGGTGGGCCAACTAGCGAATATAATGAGCAGTTCTTC. This chain joins TRBV6-4 and TRBJ2-1; 7 nucleotides line up with TRBD2. CDR1 is MRHNA and CDR2 is SNTAGT in the germline V gene. The CDR3 has 15 amino acids. V shed 8 bases and J 7 bases; nucleotides not matched to a gene: 14.

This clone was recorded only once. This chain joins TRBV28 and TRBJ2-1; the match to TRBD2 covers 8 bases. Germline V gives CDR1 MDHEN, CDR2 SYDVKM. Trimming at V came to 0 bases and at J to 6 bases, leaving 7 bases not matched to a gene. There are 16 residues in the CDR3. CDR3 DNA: TGTGCCAGCAGTTTATGGGGTCCTAGCGGGCCCAATGAGCAGTTCTTC. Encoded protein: CASSLWGPSGPNEQFF.

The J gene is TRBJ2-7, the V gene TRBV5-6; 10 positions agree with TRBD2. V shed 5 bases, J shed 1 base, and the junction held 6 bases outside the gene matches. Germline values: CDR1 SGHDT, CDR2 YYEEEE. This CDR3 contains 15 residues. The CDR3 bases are TGTGCCAGCAGACCTACAGCGGGAGGGTCCTACGAGCAGTACGTC. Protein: CASRPTAGGSYEQYV.

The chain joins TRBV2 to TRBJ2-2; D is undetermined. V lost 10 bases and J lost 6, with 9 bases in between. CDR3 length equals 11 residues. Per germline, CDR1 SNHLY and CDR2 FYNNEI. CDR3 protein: CATTISGELFF. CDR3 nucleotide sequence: TGTGCCACTACGATCTCCGGGGAGCTGTTTTTT. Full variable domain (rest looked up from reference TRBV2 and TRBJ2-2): EPEVTQTPSHQVTQMGQEVILRCVPISNHLYFYWYRQILGQKVEFLVSFYNNEISEKSEIFDDQFSVERPDGSNFTLKIRSTKLEDSAMYFCATTISGELFFGEGSRLTVL.

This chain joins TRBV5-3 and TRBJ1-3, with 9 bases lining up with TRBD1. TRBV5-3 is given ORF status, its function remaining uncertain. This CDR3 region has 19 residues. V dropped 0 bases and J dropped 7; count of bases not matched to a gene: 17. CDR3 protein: CARSLGGQGLRTKANTIYF. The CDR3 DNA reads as TGTGCCAGAAGCTTGGGGGGACAGGGTCTGAGGACAAAGGCGAACACCATATATTTT.

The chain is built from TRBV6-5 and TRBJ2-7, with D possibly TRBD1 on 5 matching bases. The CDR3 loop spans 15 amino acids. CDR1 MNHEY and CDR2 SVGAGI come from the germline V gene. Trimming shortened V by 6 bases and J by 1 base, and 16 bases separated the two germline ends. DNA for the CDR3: TGTGCCAGCAGCCACAGGAGAGTTACATCCTACGAGCAGTACGTC. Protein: CASSHRRVTSYEQYV.

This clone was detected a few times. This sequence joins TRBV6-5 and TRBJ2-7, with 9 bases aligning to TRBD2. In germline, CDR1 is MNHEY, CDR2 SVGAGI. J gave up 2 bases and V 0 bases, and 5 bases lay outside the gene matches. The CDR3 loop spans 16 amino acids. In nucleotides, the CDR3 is TGTGCCAGCAGTTACTCGGGGGCTAGCGGGACCTACGAGCAGTACTTC. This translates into CASSYSGASGTYEQYF.